The 30 T cell receptor beta chains below come from one sample, sequenced in a study of blood T cell repertoires in COVID-19. Profiling relied on immunoSEQ multiplex PCR, and the TCRdb table lists in-frame clones only, not all of them. The sample holds around 60,000 clones, around 87% seen once. The sequenced material came from peripheral blood. All receptors derive from a human donor in a cohort sampled during active COVID-19.

V usage is TRBV19 and J usage is TRBJ1-1; weak D call: TRBD1 (5 bases). The CDR3 is 15 amino acids. V was pared by 5 bases and J by 4 bases, with 17 bases between. CDR1 and CDR2 from the germline V gene are LNHDA and SQIVND (reference sequence). The CDR3, as DNA: TGTGCCAGTAGTTCGACCAGGGTTGGTAGCACTGAAGCTTTCTTT. It translates to CASSSTRVGSTEAFF.

The chain links TRBV11-2 to TRBJ2-5; 10 nucleotides agree with TRBD2. The germline V gene has CDR1 SGHAT and CDR2 FQNNGV. CDR3 length: 15 residues. V lost 1 base, J lost 5 bases, and 4 bases stayed unmatched. In nucleotides, the CDR3 is TGTGCCAGCAGCTTAGGAGCGGGAGGGGGGGAGACCCAGTACTTC. Translating gives CASSLGAGGGETQYF.

The CDR3 nucleotides read TGTGCCTGGAAGGAAGGAGCGTTCACGCAGTATTTT. Translated: CAWKEGAFTQYF. V gene TRBV30 combines with J gene TRBJ2-3; D call uncertain. The V end was cut by 4 bases, the J end by 9 bases, with 14 bases between. Looked up from germline, CDR1 is GTSNPN and CDR2 is SVGIG (reference sequence). The CDR3 has 12 residues.

The CDR3 sequence: CASSQAYPVGTIYF. The CDR3 DNA reads TGTGCCAGCAGCCAAGCCTACCCCGTTGGCACCATATATTTT. The V call is TRBV3-1 (or the pseudogene TRBV3-2), the J call TRBJ1-3; D gene uncertain. The CDR3 is 14 amino acids. Deletions cut 1 base from V and 9 bases from J, with 13 bases between. Germline CDR1 is LGHDT and CDR2 is YNNKEL (reference sequence).

The V call is TRBV14, the J call TRBJ1-6; 8 bases fit TRBD1. The CDR3 totals 17 residues. The ends lost 4 bases at V and 7 bases at J; junction bases unmatched: 12. Germline CDR1 SGHDN, CDR2 FVKESK. The CDR3 nucleotides read TGTGCCAGCAGCCTTCATGTTGGACAGGGCTCAAATTCACCCCTCCACTTT. Protein sequence: CASSLHVGQGSNSPLHF.

V is TRBV5-4 and J is TRBJ1-2; 7 positions agree with TRBD1. This CDR3 comprises 12 residues. The germline V gene encodes CDR1 SGHNT and CDR2 YYREEE (reference sequence). After removal of 4 bases from V and 6 bases from J, the junction contained 3 bases not matched to a gene. In nucleotides, the CDR3 is TGTGCCAGCAGCGGAGACAGGGATGGCTACACCTTC. It yields the protein CASSGDRDGYTF.

This chain links TRBV29-1 with TRBJ2-1, with TRBD1 identical over 11 bases. Germline V gene data show CDR1 as SQVTM and CDR2 as ANQGSEA. The ends lost 6 bases at V and 13 bases at J; junction bases unmatched: 11. This CDR3 comprises 13 residues. Here the CDR3 DNA reads TGCAGCGTGGTTGGACAGGGGGCAAGAAGCCAGTTCTTC. This encodes CSVVGQGARSQFF.

This rearrangement joins TRBV10-3 to TRBJ1-5; TRBD1 agrees at 10 bases. The CDR3 is 15 residues long. Per germline, CDR1 ENHRY and CDR2 SYGVKD. Trimming took 2 bases from V and 4 from J; bases not matched to a gene: 2. The CDR3 DNA reads as TGTGCCATCAGTGAGCCGGGACAGGGGAATCAGCCCCAGCATTTT. Encoded protein: CAISEPGQGNQPQHF.

The CDR3 DNA is TGTGCCAGTAGTACACTAGCGGGAGGGCCGTTTGGGGAGCTGTTTTTT. Its protein product is CASSTLAGGPFGELFF. The chain uses TRBV19 and TRBJ2-2, with 13 bases matching TRBD2. The CDR3 sequence is 16 residues long. Trimming at V came to 4 bases and at J to 8 bases, leaving 7 bases not matched to a gene. Germline-derived CDR1 and CDR2 are LNHDA and SQIVND (reference sequence).

The chain employs TRBV7-9 and TRBJ1-3; D is ambiguous. The CDR3 covers 15 residues. Germline V lookup: CDR1 SEHNR, CDR2 FQNEAQ (reference sequence). The V end lost 0 bases, the J end lost 7 bases, and 13 bases lay between the germline ends. For the CDR3, the DNA is TGTGCCAGCAGCTTAGCTGGGGAGGCGTGGAACACCATATATTTT. Protein sequence: CASSLAGEAWNTIYF.

Only one count was recorded for this clone. The chain has TRBV6-6 and TRBJ2-6; TRBD1 might be the D (6 bases). The CDR3 is 15 amino acids. The V gene's germline CDR1 is MNHNY and CDR2 SVGAGI (reference sequence). With 6 bases removed from V and 2 bases from J, the gap between germline ends came to 11 bases. CDR3 DNA sequence: TGTGCCAGCAGAGAACAGGGCGCTGGGGCCAACGTCCTGACTTTC. This codes for CASREQGAGANVLTF.

The gene calls are TRBV18 and TRBJ2-1; possible D gene TRBD1, 5 bases. Germline values: CDR1 KGHSH, CDR2 LQKENI. Trimming stripped 1 base from V and 3 bases from J, with 7 bases between. This CDR3 has 14 amino acids. CDR3 sequence (DNA): TGTGCCAGCTCACCACGGGGCCTCTACAATGAGCAGTTCTTC. Encoded protein: CASSPRGLYNEQFF.

V is TRBV6-5 and J is TRBJ1-3; possible D gene TRBD1, 5 bases. The CDR3 loop spans 14 amino acids. Trimming pared 2 bases from V and 4 bases from J, leaving 9 bases between. Germline assignment: CDR1 MNHEY and CDR2 SVGAGI. This chain's CDR3 is CASSYRQQGNTIYF. The DNA of the CDR3 is TGTGCCAGCAGTTACCGACAGCAAGGAAACACCATATATTTT.

The V and J genes are TRBV6-5 and TRBJ2-7; 8 nucleotides match TRBD2. Germline V gene data show CDR1 as MNHEY and CDR2 as SVGAGI. There are 16 residues in the CDR3. The V gene end was trimmed by 4 bases and the J gene end by 3 bases; junction bases not matched to a gene: 11. CDR3 nucleotide sequence: TGTGCCAGCAGTTTAACAACCGGGACTAGAGTCTACGAGCAGTACTTC. Residues: CASSLTTGTRVYEQYF.

This clone was detected only once. The chain employs TRBV5-4 and TRBJ1-1; perhaps TRBD1 as D (5 bases). The germline V and J ends were trimmed by 4 bases and 4 bases, with 11 bases remaining between them. The CDR3 is made up of 13 amino acids. The germline gives CDR1 SGHNT, CDR2 YYREEE (reference sequence). CDR3 region: CASSTGGITEAFF. DNA for the CDR3: TGTGCCAGCAGCACCGGGGGGATCACTGAAGCTTTCTTT.

V usage is TRBV19 and J usage is TRBJ1-5, with unresolved D. V dropped 5 bases and J dropped 0 bases, with 11 bases sitting between them. The CDR3 sequence is 15 residues long. Germline CDR1 LNHDA, CDR2 SQIVND (reference sequence). CDR3 coding DNA: TGTGCCAGTAGTTATCTACAGTTTAGCAATCAGCCCCAGCATTTT. It encodes CASSYLQFSNQPQHF.

The chain uses TRBV28 and TRBJ2-7; no definite D call. The V end lost 1 base, the J end lost 0 bases, and 10 bases lay between the germline ends. The CDR3 spans 15 residues. Germline V gene sequence: CDR1 MDHEN, CDR2 SYDVKM. CDR3 sequence reads: CASSLLSAISYEQYF. Here the CDR3 DNA reads TGTGCCAGCAGTTTATTGTCAGCGATCTCCTACGAGCAGTACTTC.

This clone was picked up one time. This chain joins TRBV6-5 and TRBJ1-1; the match to TRBD1 covers 7 bases. This CDR3 comprises 14 residues. In germline, CDR1 is MNHEY, CDR2 SVGAGI. Trimming removed 7 bases from V and 1 base from J; junction bases left unmatched: 6. In nucleotides, the CDR3 is TGTGCCAGCACAGCCGGGACAGCGAACACTGAAGCTTTCTTT. Its translation is CASTAGTANTEAFF.

V is TRBV15 and J is TRBJ1-1; D possibly corresponds to TRBD1 (6 bases). CDR3 length: 13 residues. V gave up 4 bases and J gave up 1 base, with 7 bases separating them. Germline V gene sequence: CDR1 LNHNV, CDR2 YYDKDF (reference sequence). CDR3: CATSKQGNTEAFF. Here the CDR3 DNA reads TGTGCCACCAGCAAACAGGGGAACACTGAAGCTTTCTTT.

The V call is TRBV4-2, the J call TRBJ1-1, with 7 bases identical to TRBD1. Germline CDR1 LGHNA, CDR2 YNFKEQ. V trimming: 2 bases; J trimming: 0 bases; junction bases outside the gene matches: 9. The CDR3 is made up of 17 amino acids. CDR3 DNA: TGTGCCAGCAGCCAAAGACAGGGAGCCCCGATGAACACTGAAGCTTTCTTT. Translating it yields CASSQRQGAPMNTEAFF.

This chain links TRBV5-1 with TRBJ1-5; unclear D gene. Deletions cut 3 bases from V and 3 bases from J, with 7 bases between. The CDR3 covers 13 residues. Germline V lookup: CDR1 SGHRS, CDR2 YFSETQ. CDR3: CASSSGDNQPQHF. CDR3 bases: TGCGCCAGCAGCTCCGGGGACAATCAGCCCCAGCATTTT.

The chain employs TRBV9 and TRBJ1-4; D ambiguous. The CDR3 extends over 15 amino acids. The germline V gene encodes CDR1 SGDLS and CDR2 YYNGEE. V gave up 3 bases and J gave up 0 bases, with 9 bases separating them. CDR3 residues: CASSGRDATNEKLFF. As DNA, the CDR3 is TGTGCCAGCAGCGGTCGGGATGCAACTAATGAAAAACTGTTTTTT.

The rearrangement links TRBV19 to TRBJ2-7; TRBD2 aligns across 7 bases. V trimming: 5 bases; J trimming: 2 bases; junction bases outside the gene matches: 9. This CDR3 region has 15 residues. From germline, CDR1 is LNHDA and CDR2 SQIVND (reference sequence). The CDR3 coding sequence is TGTGCCAGTAGTCCGGGCGCTAGCGGCACCTACGAGCAGTACTTC. Protein product: CASSPGASGTYEQYF.

The chain recombines TRBV12-3 or TRBV12-4 with TRBJ2-2; D is ambiguous. This CDR3 is built from 13 residues. V gave up 4 bases and J gave up 0 bases, with 3 bases separating them. CDR3 in amino acids: CASSSTNTGELFF. For the CDR3, the DNA is TGTGCCAGCAGTTCTACGAACACCGGGGAGCTGTTTTTT.

As DNA, the CDR3 is TGTGCCAGCAGTCCAGGGGGCTTAACCTCCTACGAGCAGTACTTC. It encodes CASSPGGLTSYEQYF. J is TRBJ2-7 and V is TRBV6-2 or TRBV6-3, with 8 bases identical to TRBD1. V gave up 5 bases and J gave up 0 bases; unmatched junction bases: 6. Germline V gives CDR1 MNHEY, CDR2 SVGEGT. The CDR3 covers 15 residues.

The chain is built from TRBV19 and TRBJ2-7, with 9 bases matching TRBD2. Germline values: CDR1 LNHDA, CDR2 SQIVND (reference sequence). V lost 2 bases and J lost 12; bases outside the gene matches: 5. CDR3 length: 12 amino acids. DNA of the CDR3: TGTGCCAGTAGTATACGCGGGAGGGAGTTGTACTTC. As protein: CASSIRGRELYF. Full variable domain (outside the CDR3, taken from reference TRBV19 and TRBJ2-7): DGGITQSPKYLFRKEGQNVTLSCEQNLNHDAMYWYRQDPGQGLRLIYYSQIVNDFQKGDIAEGYSVSREKKESFPLTVTSAQKNPTAFYLCASSIRGRELYFGPGTRLTVT.

The rearrangement uses TRBV5-8 and TRBJ1-2, with 8 nucleotides matching TRBD1. The V and J ends lost 0 bases and 2 bases, in that order; junction bases with no gene match: 3. The CDR3 has 15 residues. In germline, CDR1 is SGHTS, CDR2 YDEGEE. CDR3 region: CASSLGTGHNYGYTF. CDR3 nucleotides: TGTGCCAGCAGCTTGGGGACAGGGCACAACTATGGCTACACCTTC.

The rearrangement uses TRBV7-9 and TRBJ1-1, with unresolved D. The CDR3 has 12 amino acids. V lost 3 bases to trimming and J lost 5 bases, with 7 bases between them. CDR1 SEHNR and CDR2 FQNEAQ come from the germline V gene (reference sequence). CDR3 residues: CASSFLSTEAFF. The DNA of the CDR3 is TGTGCCAGCAGCTTTCTCAGTACTGAAGCTTTCTTT.

The V and J genes are TRBV6-5 and TRBJ1-4; D is possibly TRBD1 (5 bases). CDR3 length: 14 residues. Trimming removed 2 bases from V and 6 bases from J, with 10 bases in between. Per germline, CDR1 MNHEY and CDR2 SVGAGI. CDR3 protein: CASSYRQGYEKLFF. The CDR3 nucleotides read TGTGCCAGCAGTTACAGGCAGGGCTATGAAAAACTGTTTTTT.

The rearrangement links TRBV6-2 or TRBV6-3 to TRBJ2-7, with 10 bases fitting TRBD1. Germline lookup yields CDR1 MNHEY and CDR2 SVGEGT. The CDR3 spans 14 residues. J was trimmed by 5 bases and V by 5 bases; bases with no gene match: 6. The DNA for the CDR3 is TGTGCCAGCAGTGAGACAGGGGGCTTTCACGAGCAGTACTTC. This gives the protein CASSETGGFHEQYF.